The clone carrying this TCR beta chain came up once. RNA, at roughly 0.45 to 1 ug, was reverse transcribed with random hexamers. TCRdb recomputed calls from the immunoSEQ multiplex PCR reads with MiXCR, one row per CDR3 protein. This sample carries over 350,000 distinct CDR3 sequences, more than 70% of them seen once, and the ten largest clones take roughly 0.11%. This sample stems from a study of CD8 T cells in Susac syndrome. Those who served as multiple sclerosis controls were treatment-naive patients with stable or active relapsing-remitting disease. The CDR3 is 13 amino acids. Per the germline V gene, CDR1 is SGHDT and CDR2 is YYEEEE. With 2 bases clipped from V and 5 bases from J, the junction kept 2 bases outside the gene matches.

The specimen was CD8+ T cells from PBMCs. This sequence was found in a human donor with multiple sclerosis. V gene TRBV5-6 combines with J gene TRBJ1-1; 8 bases agree with TRBD1. CDR3 bases: TGTGCCAGCAGCTTCAGGGGGCCGACTGAAGCTTTCTTT. It is translated as CASSFRGPTEAFF.